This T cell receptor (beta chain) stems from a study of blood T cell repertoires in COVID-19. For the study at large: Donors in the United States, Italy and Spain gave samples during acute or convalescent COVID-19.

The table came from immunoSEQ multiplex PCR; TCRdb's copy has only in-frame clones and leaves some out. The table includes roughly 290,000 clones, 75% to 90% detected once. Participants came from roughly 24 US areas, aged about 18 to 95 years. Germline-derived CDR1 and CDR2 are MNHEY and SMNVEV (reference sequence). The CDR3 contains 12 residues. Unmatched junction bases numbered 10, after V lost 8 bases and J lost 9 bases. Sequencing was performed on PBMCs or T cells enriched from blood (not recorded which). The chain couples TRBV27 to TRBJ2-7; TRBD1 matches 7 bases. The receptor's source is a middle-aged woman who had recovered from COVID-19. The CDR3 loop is CASSDRWGGQYF. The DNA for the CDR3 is TGTGCCAGCTCGGACAGGTGGGGCGGGCAGTACTTC.